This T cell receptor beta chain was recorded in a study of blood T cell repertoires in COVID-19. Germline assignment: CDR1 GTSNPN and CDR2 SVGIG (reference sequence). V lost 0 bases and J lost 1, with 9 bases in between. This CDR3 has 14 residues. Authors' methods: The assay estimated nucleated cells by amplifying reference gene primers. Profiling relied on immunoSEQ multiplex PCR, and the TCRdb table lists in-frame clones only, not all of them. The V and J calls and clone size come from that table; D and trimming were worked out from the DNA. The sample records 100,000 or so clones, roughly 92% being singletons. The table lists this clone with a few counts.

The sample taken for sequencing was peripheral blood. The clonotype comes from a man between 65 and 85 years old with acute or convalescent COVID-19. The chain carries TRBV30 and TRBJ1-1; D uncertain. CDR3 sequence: CAWSVDSSNTEAFF. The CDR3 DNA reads TGTGCCTGGAGTGTAGACTCCTCGAACACTGAAGCTTTCTTT.